The 24 T cell receptor beta chains below were found in one sample sequenced in a study of OX40 agonist ivuxolimab in advanced cancers. Using immunoSEQ multiplex PCR, the repertoire was profiled, and TCRdb retains in-frame clones only, with some absent. The repertoire holds 65,000 to 80,000 clones, with about 90% as singletons. The material was CD4+ or CD8+ T cells sorted from blood, obtained in a trial of the OX40 agonist ivuxolimab. Receptors originate from an adult with an advanced solid tumor such as melanoma, head and neck, liver or kidney cancer.

This clone was seen only a few times. J is TRBJ1-1 and V is TRBV10-2, with 8 bases aligning to TRBD1. Germline V gene data show CDR1 as WSHSY and CDR2 as SAAADI. CDR3 size: 14 residues. V trimming: 6 bases; J trimming: 1 base; junction bases outside the gene matches: 4. CDR3 in amino acids: CASRPGGSNTEAFF. The CDR3 DNA reads as TGCGCCAGCAGACCAGGGGGCTCGAACACTGAAGCTTTCTTT.

This clone has a single count. This sequence joins TRBV30 and TRBJ1-2; no clear D gene. The germline V and J ends were trimmed by 5 bases and 2 bases, with 9 bases remaining between them. Germline CDR1 GTSNPN, CDR2 SVGIG (reference sequence). The CDR3 is 12 amino acids. The CDR3 is CAWRLGNYGYTF. Here the CDR3 DNA reads TGTGCCTGGCGCCTGGGCAACTATGGCTACACCTTC.

Worth noting for this clone: Other DNA sequences in this sample translate to the same CDR3. V and J are TRBV29-1 and TRBJ1-2, with a tentative D call TRBD1 (6 bases). This CDR3 comprises 15 residues. Trimming cost V 6 bases and J 3 bases, with 20 bases left between them. Per germline, CDR1 SQVTM and CDR2 ANQGSEA. DNA of the CDR3: TGCAGCGTAGTTGGGGGTGGGGGGCGTGACTATGGCTACACCTTC. Translated: CSVVGGGGRDYGYTF.

The sample holds one count of this clone. This chain joins TRBV5-1 and TRBJ2-3; TRBD1 matches at 9 bases. The CDR3 totals 14 residues. Germline trimming cut 3 bases from V and 4 bases from J; bases unmatched to any gene: 3. Germline loops: CDR1 SGHRS, CDR2 YFSETQ. CDR3 in amino acids: CASSWDRAADTQYF. CDR3 bases: TGCGCCAGCAGCTGGGACAGGGCGGCAGATACGCAGTATTTT.

The V gene is TRBV15, the J gene TRBJ1-5; no firm D call. The CDR3 sequence is 12 residues long. V lost 3 bases, J lost 4 bases, and 4 bases lay in between. Germline V CDR1 and CDR2: LNHNV, YYDKDF (reference sequence). CDR3 region: CATSRANQPQHF. As DNA, the CDR3 is TGTGCCACCAGCAGGGCAAATCAGCCCCAGCATTTT.

The gene calls are TRBV6-1 and TRBJ2-7; the D call may be TRBD1 or TRBD2 (5 bases each). This CDR3 is 16 amino acids long. Germline values: CDR1 MNHNS, CDR2 SASEGT. V lost 4 bases to trimming and J lost 0 bases, with 16 bases between them. This CDR3 is CASSGGWAGSSYEQYF. Here the CDR3 DNA reads TGTGCCAGCAGTGGGGGGTGGGCAGGGAGCTCCTACGAGCAGTACTTC.

The CDR3 spells CASSEGTAGREQFF. As DNA, the CDR3 is TGTGCCAGCAGTGAGGGGACTGCCGGGAGGGAGCAGTTCTTC. The V gene is TRBV6-1, the J gene TRBJ2-1; the match to TRBD2 covers 7 bases. The V and J ends lost 3 bases and 10 bases, in that order; junction bases with no gene match: 9. Per the germline V gene, CDR1 is MNHNS and CDR2 is SASEGT. The CDR3 runs 14 residues.

V and J are TRBV30 and TRBJ2-7; 9 nucleotides match TRBD1. The V gene's germline CDR1 is GTSNPN and CDR2 SVGIG (reference sequence). The CDR3 length is 14 residues. Trimming cost V 4 bases and J 4 bases; bases outside gene matches: 8. CDR3 bases: TGTGCCTGGAACCGGGACAGGGCTACTTACGAGCAGTACTTC. As protein: CAWNRDRATYEQYF.

This rearrangement joins TRBV4-1 to TRBJ2-3; TRBD2 matches 8 bases. CDR3 size: 17 residues. The V segment lost 4 bases and the J segment 3 bases; nucleotides outside the gene matches: 12. CDR1 and CDR2 (germline): MGHRA, YSYEKL. CDR3: CASSLLWGSGATDTQYF. CDR3 in DNA: TGCGCCAGCAGCCTCCTTTGGGGTAGCGGGGCGACAGATACGCAGTATTTT.

The V call is TRBV5-4, the J call TRBJ2-7; possibly TRBD1 or TRBD2 for D (5 bases each). The V and J ends lost 4 bases and 1 base respectively, with 12 bases between them. This CDR3 is built from 14 residues. Germline CDR1 reads SGHNT; CDR2 reads YYREEE (reference sequence). CDR3 residues: CASSLGAGSYEQYF. The CDR3 DNA reads TGTGCCAGCAGCCTCGGGGCAGGGTCCTACGAGCAGTACTTC.

This chain connects TRBV4-3 to TRBJ1-5; D perhaps matches TRBD1 (5 bases). Trimming shortened V by 0 bases and J by 7 bases, and 16 bases separated the two germline ends. The CDR3 has 16 residues. Per the germline V gene, CDR1 is LGHNA and CDR2 is YSLEER. CDR3 nucleotides: TGCGCCAGCAGCCAAGAGGGGGGTGTAAAGGGACAGCCCCAGCATTTT. This gives the protein CASSQEGGVKGQPQHF.

This clone has a handful of counts. One end of the junction fails to match germline, which may point to a read error. V is TRBV5-1 and J is TRBJ2-7, with TRBD2 identical over 8 bases. The germline gives CDR1 SGHRS, CDR2 YFSETQ. The CDR3 is 12 residues long. The CDR3 DNA is TGCGCCAGCAGCTTGGGGCGGGGGGCGCGTGGCTTC. Its translation: CASSLGRGARGF.

J is TRBJ2-7 and V is TRBV6-1; a weak D match, TRBD1 (8 bases). The V gene's germline CDR1 is MNHNS and CDR2 SASEGT. The CDR3 spans 12 residues. CDR3 sequence: CGATGGVVVRYF. The CDR3 DNA sequence: TGTGGCGCTACAGGGGGGGTGGTAGTGAGGTACTTC.

This clone has just one count. The chain combines TRBV19 with TRBJ2-7; TRBD1 matches at 8 bases. V shed 5 bases and J 7 bases; nucleotides not matched to a gene: 7. Germline V CDR1 and CDR2: LNHDA, SQIVND (reference sequence). This CDR3 is built from 13 residues. In nucleotides, the CDR3 is TGTGCCAGTAGTGTCGGACAGGGAGTGGAGCAGTACTTC. Residues: CASSVGQGVEQYF.

This clone was seen once. The chain carries TRBV5-1 and TRBJ2-5; TRBD2 matches at 8 bases. CDR3 size: 16 residues. V was clipped by 0 bases and J by 5 bases; unmatched bases: 9. The V gene's germline CDR1 is SGHRS and CDR2 YFSETQ. CDR3 residues: CASSLAGTRARETQYF. CDR3 coding DNA: TGCGCCAGCAGCTTGGCCGGGACTAGAGCGCGGGAGACCCAGTACTTC.

This chain joins TRBV27 and TRBJ2-3, with D perhaps matching TRBD1 or TRBD2 (6 bases each). The CDR3 is made up of 17 amino acids. Per germline, CDR1 MNHEY and CDR2 SMNVEV (reference sequence). Trimming took off 8 bases at V and 10 bases at J, with 31 bases between the two ends. The CDR3 reads CASRSRGVGIVWLPQYF. CDR3 sequence (DNA): TGTGCCAGCCGTTCAAGGGGGGTCGGTATCGTGTGGTTGCCGCAGTATTTT.

The chain carries TRBV14 and TRBJ2-7; perhaps TRBD2 as D (5 bases). The V end was cut by 2 bases, the J end by 2 bases, with 16 bases between. Looked up from germline, CDR1 is SGHDN and CDR2 is FVKESK. The CDR3 is 16 residues long. In DNA form, the CDR3 reads TGTGCCAGCAGCCAAAGTCTTGGCGGGCCGACCTACGAGCAGTACTTC. Translated, it gives CASSQSLGGPTYEQYF.

The rearrangement links TRBV7-6 to TRBJ2-7; D possibly corresponds to TRBD1 (5 bases). The CDR3 sequence is 13 residues long. The germline V gene encodes CDR1 SGHVS and CDR2 FNYEAQ. The germline V and J ends were trimmed by 5 bases and 3 bases, with 11 bases remaining between them. The CDR3 loop reads CASSATGRYEQYF. DNA for the CDR3: TGTGCCAGCAGCGCCACAGGACGCTACGAGCAGTACTTC.

The chain uses TRBV19 and TRBJ1-1; D not certain. This CDR3 is built from 12 residues. V was shortened by 7 bases and J by 0 bases, with 6 bases between the two germline ends. Germline CDR1 is LNHDA and CDR2 is SQIVND (reference sequence). CDR3 in DNA: TGTGCCAGTAACACGGTGAACACTGAAGCTTTCTTT. It is translated as CASNTVNTEAFF.

The V and J genes are TRBV4-3 and TRBJ1-1, with 10 bases that match TRBD1. This CDR3 region has 15 residues. J lost 5 bases, V lost 1 base, and 4 bases had no gene match. Germline V gene sequence: CDR1 LGHNA, CDR2 YSLEER. The CDR3 nucleotides read TGCGCCAGCAGCCAAGGACAGGGGGCCCGTACTGAAGCTTTCTTT. Amino acid sequence: CASSQGQGARTEAFF.

The V call is TRBV18, the J call TRBJ2-3; 8 nucleotides line up with TRBD2. J was trimmed by 0 bases and V by 2 bases; bases with no gene match: 1. Germline CDR1 KGHSH, CDR2 LQKENI. This CDR3 contains 15 residues. The CDR3 DNA is TGTGCCAGCTCACCAGCTAGCGGGAGCACAGATACGCAGTATTTT. Translating gives CASSPASGSTDTQYF.

V gene TRBV14 combines with J gene TRBJ2-3; D is undetermined. The CDR3 covers 14 residues. V lost 0 bases and J 6 bases, leaving 10 bases between the germline ends. Per the germline V gene, CDR1 is SGHDN and CDR2 is FVKESK. The CDR3 DNA is TGTGCCAGCAGCCAAGAGAGGTGGTCGGATACGCAGTATTTT. Amino acids: CASSQERWSDTQYF.

This sequence joins TRBV5-1 and TRBJ2-1; 11 bases line up with TRBD1. V shed 4 bases and J 4 bases; nucleotides not matched to a gene: 7. Germline V gene lookup returns CDR1 SGHRS and CDR2 YFSETQ. The CDR3 has 16 amino acids. The CDR3 nucleotides are TGCGCCAGCAGCACCCTCGGGACAGGGGGTTACAATGAGCAGTTCTTC. Its translation: CASSTLGTGGYNEQFF.

V gene TRBV7-3 combines with J gene TRBJ2-1; perhaps TRBD2 as D (6 bases). This CDR3 region has 15 residues. Germline CDR1 and CDR2: SGHTA and FQGTGA. Trimming left V 3 bases short and J 7 bases short, with 16 bases between. CDR3 amino acids: CASSFGLASRNEQFF. CDR3 DNA: TGTGCCAGCAGCTTTGGGCTAGCGAGCAGAAATGAGCAGTTCTTC. The full variable domain, in which reference TRBV7-3 and TRBJ2-1 provide the parts outside the CDR3, is GAGVSQTPSNKVTEKGKYVELRCDPISGHTALYWYRQSLGQGPEFLIYFQGTGAADDSGLPNDRFFAVRPEGSVSTLKIQRTERGDSAVYLCASSFGLASRNEQFFGPGTRLTVL.